The rows below give T cell receptor beta chains drawn from one sample of a study of blood T cell repertoires in COVID-19. Clones were read by immunoSEQ multiplex PCR, and TCRdb kept only the in-frame ones, dropping some. The sample has 330,000 or so clones, 87% seen once. The sequenced material came from peripheral blood. The receptors come from a man between 25 and 39 years old with COVID-19, enrolled during active disease. CDR3s include the opening cysteine and the closing phenylalanine or tryptophan. A D gene is named only where the DNA matches it firmly. Clone size appears in some rows only: once, few, many, or a class for an expanded clone.

D gene	V gene	clone size	J gene	CDR3 protein	CDR3 DNA
.	TRBV5-1	.	TRBJ1-4	CASSLTGDATNEKLFF	TGCGCCAGCAGCTTGACAGGAGATGCAACTAATGAAAAACTGTTTTTT
.	TRBV5-4	.	TRBJ1-1	CASSFLGGEAFF	TGTGCCAGCAGCTTTTTGGGGGGGGAAGCTTTCTTT
TRBD2	TRBV5-1	.	TRBJ2-2	CASSATSSGELFF	TGCGCCAGCAGCGCGACTAGCTCCGGGGAGCTGTTTTTT
TRBD1	TRBV7-2	.	TRBJ1-4	CASSLGPGTAEKLFF	TGTGCCAGCAGCTTAGGCCCCGGGACAGCCGAAAAACTGTTTTTT
.	TRBV9	.	TRBJ1-1	CASSAGDITEAFF	TGTGCCAGCAGCGCTGGGGACATCACTGAAGCTTTCTTT
.	TRBV24-1	.	TRBJ1-1	CATSDVAGENTEAFF	TGTGCCACCAGTGATGTCGCGGGGGAGAACACTGAAGCTTTCTTT
.	TRBV20-1	.	TRBJ2-1	CSASPRSNTYNEQFF	TGCAGTGCTAGTCCTCGCAGTAACACCTACAATGAGCAGTTCTTC
TRBD1	TRBV19	few	TRBJ1-5	CASKGTGNKWDF	TGTGCCAGTAAGGGGACAGGGAACAAGTGGGACTTT
.	TRBV29-1	.	TRBJ1-2	CSVVGRGNYGYTF	TGCAGCGTTGTCGGAAGGGGTAACTATGGCTACACCTTC
TRBD2	TRBV24-1	.	TRBJ2-1	CATSDRRGTRGNNEQFF	TGTGCCACCAGTGACCGAAGGGGGACTAGAGGCAACAATGAGCAGTTCTTC
TRBD1	TRBV9	.	TRBJ2-7	CASSVVGQAYEQYF	TGTGCCAGCAGCGTAGTGGGACAGGCCTACGAGCAGTACTTC
.	TRBV19	once	TRBJ1-6	CASSIDRRYRDNSPLHF	TGTGCCAGTAGTATAGATAGGCGATACCGGGATAATTCACCCCTCCACTTT
.	TRBV9	.	TRBJ2-2	CASSVYGAPGELFF	TGTGCCAGCAGCGTATACGGAGCGCCCGGGGAGCTGTTTTTT
.	TRBV5-4	.	TRBJ1-4	CASSLHPQLNEKLFF	TGTGCCAGCAGTCTTCACCCACAGTTGAATGAAAAACTGTTTTTT
TRBD2	TRBV6-6	once	TRBJ2-7	CASSYVGGEPYEQYF	TGTGCCAGCAGTTACGTTGGGGGGGAGCCCTACGAGCAGTACTTC
.	TRBV5-4	.	TRBJ2-1	CASSSNGGPYNEQFF	TGTGCCAGCAGCAGCAACGGGGGTCCCTACAATGAGCAGTTCTTC
TRBD1	TRBV11-2	.	TRBJ2-7	CASSHRTGGLGYEQYF	TGTGCCAGCAGCCATAGGACAGGGGGCCTTGGGTACGAGCAGTACTTC
TRBD1	TRBV4-3	.	TRBJ1-4	CASSQRTGGEKLFF	TGCGCCAGCAGCCAGCGGACAGGTGGAGAAAAACTGTTTTTT